This TCR beta chain stems from a study of T cell repertoires in cytomegalovirus infection. Across the whole study: Public signatures in TCR beta pointed to CMV infection and matching HLA type. Points from the study as a whole: Pooled public TCR beta family frequency picked out CMV carriers with the relevant HLA. Within the response measured ex vivo, HLA-C-restricted CMV-specific TCR beta clonotypes were dominant.

The CDR3 contains 14 residues. Germline values: CDR1 LNHDA, CDR2 SQIVND (reference sequence). V lost 3 bases and J lost 8, with 13 bases in between. TCRdb called the reads again in MiXCR, with one record for every CDR3 protein. Among approximately 550,000 distinct CDR3 sequences, about 17% were seen once, and the ten largest hold roughly 25%. For this clonotype: What it binds is unknown.

The chain recombines TRBV19 with TRBJ1-4; no reliable D call. The material sequenced was CD8+ T cells from PBMCs. This clonotype originated in a human donor in good health (CMV status not recorded). Some clones in this sample may be carry-over from other donors' samples. CDR3 loop: CASSIGRMSEKLFF. The CDR3 nucleotides are TGTGCCAGTAGTATTGGGAGAATGAGCGAAAAACTGTTTTTT.